These 28 T cell receptor beta chains share one sample of origin, sequenced in a study of CD8+CD57+ T cells in acquired aplastic anemia listed by TCRdb under 2018. Sequenced using an Illumina HiSeq 2000. Genomic DNA served as template for TCR beta VDJ combination and CDR3 sequence profiling. The public reads were reprocessed in TCRdb via fastp at Q25 and MiXCR, keeping in-frame beta chains. Rows are combined by CDR3 protein, so each entry shows the most common genes and DNA. For this sample there are around 180,000 distinct CDR3 sequences; 55% to 75% appear just once. Roughly 42% of the sample goes to the ten largest clones. The sequenced sample was sorted CD4+, CD8+, or CD8+CD57+ T cells (not recorded which) from PBMCs. The source is a human donor in good health.

The V gene is TRBV5-1, the J gene TRBJ2-7; D is uncertain. Germline lookup yields CDR1 SGHRS and CDR2 YFSETQ. V lost 1 base and J lost 4, with 12 bases in between. This CDR3 is 14 amino acids long. This CDR3 reads CASSLSLASYEQYF. The CDR3 nucleotides read TGCGCCAGCAGCTTGTCGTTAGCATCGTACGAGCAGTACTTC.

This clonotype was detected only a few times. This chain joins TRBV2 and TRBJ2-6; 9 bases match TRBD1. Trimming cost V 7 bases and J 0 bases; bases outside gene matches: 10. The CDR3 is 18 residues long. CDR1 is SNHLY and CDR2 is FYNNEI in the germline V gene. The CDR3 loop is CASNRQQGADSGANVLTF. The CDR3 DNA follows: TGTGCCAGCAACCGACAACAGGGGGCCGACTCTGGGGCCAACGTCCTGACTTTC.

The rearrangement joins TRBV29-1 to TRBJ2-7, with D maybe TRBD2 (6 bases). Judging by the DNA end, TRBJ2-5 fits better; the J call may be wrong. The CDR3 consists of 13 residues. Germline V lookup: CDR1 SQVTM, CDR2 ANQGSEA. The DNA of the CDR3 is TGCAGCGTTGTGCCAGGAGGGCAAGAGACCCAGTACTTC. Translated, it gives CSVVPGGQETQYF.

The chain carries TRBV15 and TRBJ2-5, with D perhaps matching TRBD1 (5 bases). The V gene lost 6 bases and the J gene lost 0 bases, with 8 bases spanning the gap. Per germline, CDR1 LNHNV and CDR2 YYDKDF (reference sequence). The CDR3 contains 13 residues. Here the CDR3 reads CATSNRHQETQYF. The CDR3 DNA follows: TGTGCCACCAGTAACAGGCACCAAGAGACCCAGTACTTC.

The chain links TRBV20-1 to TRBJ2-4; D remains ambiguous. The CDR3 consists of 11 residues. Trimming pared 8 bases from V and 0 bases from J, leaving 5 bases between. Germline V CDR1 and CDR2: DFQATT, SNEGSKA (reference sequence). The CDR3 is CSTTAKNIQYF. CDR3 nucleotides: TGCAGTACCACAGCCAAAAACATTCAGTACTTC.

As DNA, the CDR3 is TGTGCCAGCAGCCCTCGATGGGGGCGAGACTACGAGCAGTACTTC. Translation: CASSPRWGRDYEQYF. The chain combines TRBV7-8 with TRBJ2-7; D might be TRBD1 (6 bases). The V end was cut by 5 bases, the J end by 3 bases, with 17 bases between. Looked up from germline, CDR1 is SGHVS and CDR2 is FQNEAQ. The CDR3 runs 15 residues.

The CDR3 DNA sequence: TGTGCCAGCAGCTTGCTTGACAGGGGTCCGTTCTTC. It specifies CASSLLDRGPFF. This chain joins TRBV7-9 and TRBJ2-1, with TRBD1 identical over 8 bases. Germline V gene sequence: CDR1 SEHNR, CDR2 FQNEAQ (reference sequence). The CDR3 length is 12 residues. Trimming at V came to 3 bases and at J to 15 bases, leaving 7 bases not matched to a gene.

V is TRBV20-1 and J is TRBJ1-2, with unresolved D. The CDR3 totals 13 residues. Germline V gene data show CDR1 as DFQATT and CDR2 as SNEGSKA (reference sequence). Trimming stripped 5 bases from V and 0 bases from J, with 10 bases between. DNA of the CDR3: TGCAGTGCTTGGGGTAGGGCTAACTATGGCTACACCTTC. Protein: CSAWGRANYGYTF.

This clonotype was counted between two and nine times. The CDR3 bases are TGTGCCATCAGAACCACAGGGTCTGATGGTGAGCAGTTCTTC. Amino acid sequence: CAIRTTGSDGEQFF. This chain connects TRBV2 to TRBJ2-1, with D tentatively TRBD1 (6 bases). Germline CDR1 is SNHLY and CDR2 is FYNNEI. CDR3 size: 14 residues. V dropped 10 bases and J dropped 9 bases, with 22 bases sitting between them.

Remarks on this clonotype: This may come from a read error, since a much larger clone is one base off. This chain joins TRBV24-1 and TRBJ2-5, with a weak D call TRBD1 (6 bases). The V gene lost 6 bases and the J gene lost 4 bases, with 11 bases spanning the gap. There are 13 residues in the CDR3. CDR1 KGHDR and CDR2 SFDVKD come from the germline V gene. The CDR3 DNA reads TGTGCCACCAGTTTGGACAGACTAGAGACCCAGTACTTC. This encodes CATSLDRLETQYF.

This clonotype was observed a few times. The rearrangement uses TRBV15 and TRBJ1-5, with 9 bases that match TRBD1. Germline V gene data show CDR1 as LNHNV and CDR2 as YYDKDF (reference sequence). The CDR3 loop spans 14 amino acids. The J segment lost 5 bases and the V segment lost 5 bases, leaving 4 bases of the junction unmatched. CDR3 nucleotides: TGTGCCACCAGCGGGACAGGGTTGGATCAGCCCCAGCATTTT. It specifies CATSGTGLDQPQHF.

The gene calls are TRBV20-1 and TRBJ2-5; a possible D gene is TRBD1 (6 bases). The CDR3 extends over 15 amino acids. Per germline, CDR1 DFQATT and CDR2 SNEGSKA (reference sequence). Trimming removed 5 bases from V and 0 bases from J, with 16 bases in between. The CDR3 DNA follows: TGCAGTGCTTTCAGGGGCGGGTCGAACCAAGAGACCCAGTACTTC. This encodes CSAFRGGSNQETQYF.

This chain joins TRBV14 and TRBJ2-7; TRBD2 matches at 9 bases. This CDR3 has 15 amino acids. The germline CDR1 and CDR2 sequences are SGHDN and FVKESK. The V segment lost 1 base and the J segment 7 bases; nucleotides outside the gene matches: 8. For the CDR3, the DNA is TGTGCCAGCAGCCAAGTGGCTAGCGGGAATCGTGAGCAGTACTTC. This sequence encodes CASSQVASGNREQYF.

The table lists this clonotype with many counts. The V gene is TRBV6-4, the J gene TRBJ2-2; D is ambiguous. CDR1 is MRHNA and CDR2 is SNTAGT in the germline V gene. Trimming pared 4 bases from V and 3 bases from J, leaving 6 bases between. The CDR3 extends over 13 amino acids. In DNA, the CDR3 is TGTGCCAGCAGTGTTGGGGACACCGGGGAGCTGTTTTTT. It is translated as CASSVGDTGELFF.

The chain carries TRBV2 and TRBJ1-6; tentatively, D is TRBD1 (5 bases). From germline, CDR1 is SNHLY and CDR2 FYNNEI. There are 15 residues in the CDR3. V was clipped by 6 bases and J by 4 bases, with 13 bases between them. This CDR3 is CASSPWTFYNSPLHF. Here the CDR3 DNA reads TGTGCCAGCAGCCCTTGGACATTTTATAATTCACCCCTCCACTTT.

The chain carries TRBV7-2 and TRBJ2-5; 13 bases fit TRBD2. The CDR3 runs 15 residues. The trim removed 7 bases at V and 5 bases at J, leaving 7 bases unmatched. The germline V gene encodes CDR1 SGHTA and CDR2 FQGNSA. CDR3 residues: CASNQLAGGPETQYF. Here the CDR3 DNA reads TGTGCCAGCAACCAACTAGCGGGGGGGCCCGAGACCCAGTACTTC.

This clonotype was recorded a few times. The chain combines TRBV20-1 with TRBJ1-2; 7 positions agree with TRBD1. The CDR3 runs 14 residues. Germline values: CDR1 DFQATT, CDR2 SNEGSKA (reference sequence). V lost 5 bases to trimming and J lost 4 bases; unmatched junction nucleotides: 10. The CDR3 spells CSAAREWDSYGYTF. CDR3 coding DNA: TGCAGTGCTGCCCGAGAGTGGGACAGCTATGGCTACACCTTC.

J is TRBJ1-3 and V is TRBV19, with D uncertain. Looked up from germline, CDR1 is LNHDA and CDR2 is SQIVND (reference sequence). V lost 4 bases and J 1 base, leaving 8 bases between the germline ends. There are 14 residues in the CDR3. The CDR3 is CASSKGGSGNTIYF. DNA of the CDR3: TGTGCCAGTAGTAAGGGCGGGTCTGGAAACACCATATATTTT.

V is TRBV7-9 and J is TRBJ2-5; 8 bases align to TRBD2. The CDR3 has 13 amino acids. V gave up 7 bases and J gave up 2 bases; unmatched junction bases: 3. Germline-derived CDR1 and CDR2 are SEHNR and FQNEAQ (reference sequence). CDR3 nucleotide sequence: TGTGCCAGCACTACTAGCGGACAAGAGACCCAGTACTTC. Its protein is CASTTSGQETQYF.

This clonotype was detected ten times or more. The rearrangement joins TRBV11-2 to TRBJ2-3; 7 bases are shared with TRBD2. CDR1 and CDR2 (germline): SGHAT, FQNNGV. V shed 5 bases and J 2 bases; nucleotides not matched to a gene: 7. This CDR3 has 15 amino acids. This chain's CDR3 is CASSHGRRITDTQYF. CDR3 nucleotides: TGTGCCAGCAGCCACGGGAGGCGCATCACAGATACGCAGTATTTT.

This clonotype was counted a few times. The chain is built from TRBV7-2 and TRBJ2-7; D remains unclear. Trimming took 3 bases from V and 2 from J, leaving 11 bases between them. CDR3 length equals 14 residues. Germline CDR1 and CDR2: SGHTA and FQGNSA. This CDR3 reads CASSFGYGTYEQYF. The CDR3 DNA follows: TGTGCCAGCAGCTTCGGCTACGGCACCTACGAGCAGTACTTC.

The V and J genes are TRBV10-3 and TRBJ2-3; 7 bases fit TRBD2. CDR1 is ENHRY, CDR2 SYGVKD, per germline. The V and J ends lost 2 bases and 6 bases, in that order; junction bases with no gene match: 8. The CDR3 length is 15 residues. CDR3 amino acids: CAISEGGRSRDTQYF. The DNA for the CDR3 is TGTGCCATCAGTGAGGGCGGGAGATCCCGCGATACGCAGTATTTT.

This clonotype was seen once. A much larger clone differs from this one at a single base, so this may be a read error. The chain is built from TRBV6-4 and TRBJ2-1; 9 positions match TRBD2. Germline CDR1 MRHNA, CDR2 SNTAGT. The CDR3 is 15 residues long. The CDR3 sequence: CASSSGGGEYNEQSF. Written as DNA, the CDR3 is TGTGCCAGCAGTAGTGGCGGGGGGGAATACAATGAGCAGTCCTTC.

V usage is TRBV29-1 and J usage is TRBJ1-2; 7 bases fit TRBD1. Trimming cost V 0 bases and J 4 bases; bases outside gene matches: 8. Germline CDR1 is SQVTM and CDR2 is ANQGSEA. This CDR3 has 15 amino acids. The CDR3 loop is CSVEDSRGGLYGYTF. CDR3 bases: TGCAGCGTTGAAGATAGTCGAGGGGGCCTCTATGGCTACACCTTC.

This CDR3 reads CASRLDRANTEAFF. The CDR3 bases are TGTGCCAGCAGGCTTGACAGGGCCAACACTGAAGCTTTCTTT. The V gene is TRBV7-3, the J gene TRBJ1-1, with TRBD1 matching over 7 bases. From germline, CDR1 is SGHTA and CDR2 FQGTGA. V shed 6 bases and J 2 bases; nucleotides not matched to a gene: 6. This CDR3 is 14 amino acids long.

This clonotype has at least ten counts. This chain uses TRBV2 with TRBJ2-7; D remains ambiguous. The V gene lost 8 bases and the J gene lost 1 base, with 12 bases spanning the gap. This CDR3 has 13 amino acids. CDR1 and CDR2 from the germline V gene are SNHLY and FYNNEI. DNA for the CDR3: TGTGCCAGCTTGGACCCCGGGTCCTACGAGCAGTACTTC. Translation: CASLDPGSYEQYF.

The chain combines TRBV24-1 with TRBJ2-3; no clear D. The V end lost 7 bases, the J end lost 1 base, and 5 bases lay between the germline ends. CDR3 length: 12 residues. CDR1 is KGHDR and CDR2 is SFDVKD in the germline V gene. The CDR3 DNA follows: TGTGCCACCAGCCCAGGCACAGATACGCAGTATTTT. It translates to CATSPGTDTQYF.

This chain links TRBV30 with TRBJ1-5; tentative D call: TRBD1 (5 bases). Trimming took 3 bases from V and 3 from J, leaving 12 bases between them. CDR3 length equals 14 residues. CDR1 and CDR2 (germline): GTSNPN, SVGIG (reference sequence). CDR3 in DNA: TGTGCCTGGAGAAGCGGGGGTGACAATCAGCCCCAGCATTTT. Encoded protein: CAWRSGGDNQPQHF.